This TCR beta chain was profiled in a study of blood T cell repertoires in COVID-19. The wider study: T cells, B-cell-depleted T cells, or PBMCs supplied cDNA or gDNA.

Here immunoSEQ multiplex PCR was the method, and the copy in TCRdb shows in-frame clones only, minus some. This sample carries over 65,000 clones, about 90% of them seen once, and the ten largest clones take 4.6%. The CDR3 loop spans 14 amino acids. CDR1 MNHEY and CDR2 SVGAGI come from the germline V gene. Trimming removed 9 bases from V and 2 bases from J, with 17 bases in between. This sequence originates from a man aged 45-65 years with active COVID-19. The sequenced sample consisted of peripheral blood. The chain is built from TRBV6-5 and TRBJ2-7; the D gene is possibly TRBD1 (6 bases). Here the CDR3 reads CASPTDSLTYEQYF. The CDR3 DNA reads TGTGCCAGTCCCACGGACAGTCTAACCTACGAGCAGTACTTC.